This TCR beta chain was recovered during a study of blood T cells in healthy people across ages. In germline, CDR1 is SQVTM, CDR2 ANQGSEA. The CDR3 loop spans 10 amino acids. Trimming took off 0 bases at V and 4 bases at J, with 0 bases between the two ends. Alongside a J-beta primer mix, a sample-barcoded 5' primer served in a second PCR lasting about 6 to 12 cycles. MiXCR, run by TCRdb on the 5' RACE reads, gives a single entry per CDR3 protein. Of 1.5 million to 1.8 million distinct CDR3 sequences listed, less than 45% are singletons. At least ten counts were recorded for this clonotype. This TCR was recovered from a woman in her late teens or twenties in good health. V is TRBV29-1 and J is TRBJ2-5; D call uncertain. What was sequenced was blood. For the CDR3, the DNA is TGCAGCGTTGAAGAAGAGACCCAGTACTTC. It specifies CSVEEETQYF.